Presented here are 29 T cell receptor beta chains from one specimen sequenced in a study of blood T cell repertoires in COVID-19. The repertoire was sequenced with immunoSEQ multiplex PCR; TCRdb's copy has only in-frame clones and lacks some. The data show about 130,000 clones, about 79% seen once. Specimen: peripheral blood. The receptors shown here come from a man aged 40-49 years with active or convalescent COVID-19.

CDR3 in amino acids: CASSQTSGYYEQYF. DNA of the CDR3: TGTGCCAGCAGCCAGACTAGCGGTTACTACGAGCAGTACTTC. The chain recombines TRBV7-9 with TRBJ2-7; TRBD2 aligns across 9 bases. The CDR3 totals 14 residues. Germline CDR1 SEHNR, CDR2 FQNEAQ (reference sequence). J was trimmed by 3 bases and V by 5 bases; bases with no gene match: 5.

The genes are TRBV10-3 and TRBJ1-2; D might be TRBD1 (6 bases). This CDR3 is 12 amino acids long. V lost 7 bases to trimming and J lost 9 bases, with 15 bases between them. Germline V lookup: CDR1 ENHRY, CDR2 SYGVKD. The CDR3: CAIKDHRESYTF. The CDR3 DNA reads as TGTGCCATCAAGGACCACAGGGAGAGCTACACCTTC.

This sequence joins TRBV18 and TRBJ2-2; 9 bases match TRBD1. CDR3 length: 15 residues. Per germline, CDR1 KGHSH and CDR2 LQKENI. V was clipped by 5 bases and J by 3 bases; unmatched bases: 4. CDR3 bases: TGTGCCAGCTCAATAAGGACAGGGGACACCGGGGAGCTGTTTTTT. Its protein product is CASSIRTGDTGELFF.

The CDR3 DNA sequence: TGTGCCAGCACCCGGGGGAGCACAGATACGCAGTATTTT. Protein product: CASTRGSTDTQYF. This chain joins TRBV9 and TRBJ2-3, with D perhaps TRBD2 (6 bases). V was cut by 6 bases and J by 0 bases, with 8 bases left in between. This CDR3 is 13 amino acids long. CDR1 and CDR2 from the germline V gene are SGDLS and YYNGEE. The full variable domain, in which reference TRBV9 and TRBJ2-3 provide the parts outside the CDR3, is DSGVTQTPKHLITATGQRVTLRCSPRSGDLSVYWYQQSLDQGLQFLIQYYNGEERAKGNILERFSAQQFPDLHSELNLSSLELGDSALYFCASTRGSTDTQYFGPGTRLTVL.

The gene calls are TRBV5-1 and TRBJ1-1; no definite D call. Germline V gene lookup returns CDR1 SGHRS and CDR2 YFSETQ. This CDR3 spans 15 amino acids. V gave up 4 bases and J gave up 0 bases, with 13 bases separating them. As DNA, the CDR3 is TGCGCCAGCAGCCCGCGACCGGAGATGAACACTGAAGCTTTCTTT. Translating it yields CASSPRPEMNTEAFF.

As concerns this clone: One junction end disagrees with the germline gene, perhaps due to a read error. The chain uses TRBV5-4 and TRBJ2-2; 7 bases are a match to TRBD2. CDR3 length equals 15 residues. Per the germline V gene, CDR1 is SGHNT and CDR2 is YYREEE (reference sequence). Here the CDR3 reads CPSSVVGGRTGELFF. DNA for the CDR3: TGTCCCAGCAGCGTCGTGGGGGGGAGGACCGGGGAGCTGTTTTTT.

The chain has TRBV9 and TRBJ2-7, with TRBD1 matching over 7 bases. The V gene end was trimmed by 4 bases and the J gene end by 4 bases; junction bases not matched to a gene: 5. This CDR3 contains 13 residues. Germline CDR1 SGDLS, CDR2 YYNGEE. As DNA, the CDR3 is TGTGCCAGCAGCCCCCGGGACAGTTACGAGCAGTACTTC. Protein: CASSPRDSYEQYF.

J is TRBJ2-3 and V is TRBV4-2; 7 bases map to TRBD2. Germline V gene lookup returns CDR1 LGHNA and CDR2 YNFKEQ. Trimming took 0 bases from V and 5 from J; bases not matched to a gene: 5. The CDR3 contains 15 residues. Here the CDR3 reads CASSQDVAGLDTQYF. CDR3 sequence (DNA): TGTGCCAGCAGCCAAGACGTAGCGGGCCTAGATACGCAGTATTTT.

Only one count was recorded for this clone. The chain has TRBV2 and TRBJ2-5; 11 bases fit TRBD2. The junction had 7 bases not matched to a gene; V was cut back by 10 bases and J by 0 bases. Per the germline V gene, CDR1 is SNHLY and CDR2 is FYNNEI. The CDR3 is 15 residues long. CDR3 coding DNA: TGTGCCACAGGGGGGACTAGCGGTTACCAAGAGACCCAGTACTTC. Residues: CATGGTSGYQETQYF. Full variable domain (missing parts from reference TRBV2 and TRBJ2-5): EPEVTQTPSHQVTQMGQEVILRCVPISNHLYFYWYRQILGQKVEFLVSFYNNEISEKSEIFDDQFSVERPDGSNFTLKIRSTKLEDSAMYFCATGGTSGYQETQYFGPGTRLLVL.

This clone was seen only a few times. The V call is TRBV9, the J call TRBJ1-6; weak D call: TRBD1 (5 bases). Trimming took off 7 bases at V and 8 bases at J, with 13 bases between the two ends. The CDR3 is 13 residues long. Germline V lookup: CDR1 SGDLS, CDR2 YYNGEE. CDR3 residues: CASSTGGDSPLHF. The CDR3 nucleotides read TGTGCCAGCTCAACGGGAGGGGATTCACCCCTCCACTTT.

The table lists this clone with a few counts. V and J are TRBV6-5 and TRBJ2-5; 8 positions match TRBD2. V gave up 6 bases and J gave up 1 base; unmatched junction bases: 4. The germline V gene has CDR1 MNHEY and CDR2 SVGAGI. This CDR3 region has 14 residues. CDR3 region: CASRRREVQETQYF. In DNA, the CDR3 is TGTGCCAGCAGACGGCGGGAGGTCCAAGAGACCCAGTACTTC.

The CDR3 nucleotides are TGTGCCAGCAGCCTGGGACAGGAGAACACTGAAGCTTTCTTT. This translates into CASSLGQENTEAFF. This chain uses TRBV6-5 with TRBJ1-1, with 8 bases aligning to TRBD1. Germline lookup yields CDR1 MNHEY and CDR2 SVGAGI. V was clipped by 6 bases and J by 1 base; unmatched bases: 4. The length of the CDR3 is 14 residues.

This rearrangement joins TRBV19 to TRBJ2-1, with D perhaps TRBD2 (5 bases). CDR1 LNHDA and CDR2 SQIVND come from the germline V gene (reference sequence). The length of the CDR3 is 19 residues. Trimming took off 6 bases at V and 0 bases at J, with 24 bases between the two ends. DNA for the CDR3: TGTGCCAGTAGCCCTCGGGGATACGGAGCGGCGAGCTCCTACAATGAGCAGTTCTTC. It specifies CASSPRGYGAASSYNEQFF.

The CDR3 bases are TGTGCCAGCAGCCAAGGACGCGGGGGAGGGTATGGCTACACCTTC. Translation: CASSQGRGGGYGYTF. The rearrangement links TRBV14 to TRBJ1-2, with D possibly TRBD1 on 5 matching bases. CDR1 and CDR2 (germline): SGHDN, FVKESK. The CDR3 spans 15 residues. Trimming cost V 1 base and J 5 bases, with 14 bases left between them. Full variable domain (missing parts from reference TRBV14 and TRBJ1-2): EAGVTQFPSHSVIEKGQTVTLRCDPISGHDNLYWYRRVMGKEIKFLLHFVKESKQDESGMPNNRFLAERTGGTYSTLKVQPAELEDSGVYFCASSQGRGGGYGYTFGSGTRLTVV.

The rearrangement joins TRBV27 to TRBJ2-1, with 7 bases fitting TRBD2. The germline V gene encodes CDR1 MNHEY and CDR2 SMNVEV (reference sequence). With 4 bases clipped from V and 6 bases from J, the junction kept 0 bases outside the gene matches. The CDR3 length is 12 residues. The CDR3 sequence: CASSSSGNEQFF. In nucleotides, the CDR3 is TGTGCCAGCAGTTCTAGCGGCAATGAGCAGTTCTTC.

The J gene is TRBJ1-2, the V gene TRBV4-1, with 9 bases matching TRBD1. Germline trimming cut 0 bases from V and 5 bases from J; bases unmatched to any gene: 10. The CDR3 is 17 amino acids. Looked up from germline, CDR1 is MGHRA and CDR2 is YSYEKL. CDR3 sequence: CASSQETGQGLWYGYTF. The CDR3 DNA is TGCGCCAGCAGCCAAGAAACGGGACAGGGCTTATGGTATGGCTACACCTTC.

The rearrangement joins TRBV5-1 to TRBJ2-7, with TRBD1 matching over 9 bases. There are 19 residues in the CDR3. V trimming: 1 base; J trimming: 3 bases; junction bases outside the gene matches: 17. The germline CDR1 and CDR2 sequences are SGHRS and YFSETQ. This CDR3 reads CASSLLTQVQGAGFYEQYF. The DNA of the CDR3 is TGCGCCAGCAGCTTGCTGACCCAAGTACAGGGGGCTGGATTCTACGAGCAGTACTTC.

The gene calls are TRBV10-3 and TRBJ2-2, with a weak D call TRBD2 (6 bases). V was shortened by 3 bases and J by 5 bases, with 19 bases between the two germline ends. The germline V gene encodes CDR1 ENHRY and CDR2 SYGVKD. The CDR3 consists of 17 residues. The chain's CDR3 is CAISESGGRQATGELFF. Written as DNA, the CDR3 is TGTGCCATCAGTGAATCCGGTGGGAGGCAAGCGACCGGGGAGCTGTTTTTT.

The rearrangement uses TRBV24-1 and TRBJ1-2; a possible D gene is TRBD1 (5 bases). Looked up from germline, CDR1 is KGHDR and CDR2 is SFDVKD. The CDR3 has 14 residues. The V gene lost 7 bases and the J gene lost 2 bases, with 13 bases spanning the gap. The DNA for the CDR3 is TGTGCCACCAGCATGTCGGGGGTCAACTATGGCTACACCTTC. This sequence encodes CATSMSGVNYGYTF.

The chain couples TRBV11-3 to TRBJ2-3, with TRBD1 identical over 7 bases. Germline CDR1 and CDR2: SGHNT and YENEEA. The CDR3 is 13 residues long. The trim removed 5 bases at V and 3 bases at J, leaving 2 bases unmatched. The CDR3, as DNA: TGTGCCAGCAGCGACAGGGTAACAGATACGCAGTATTTT. This translates into CASSDRVTDTQYF.

The chain combines TRBV4-3 with TRBJ2-5; D may be TRBD1 (6 bases). Germline V gene data show CDR1 as LGHNA and CDR2 as YSLEER. The CDR3 loop spans 13 amino acids. V was clipped by 5 bases and J by 5 bases, with 12 bases between them. CDR3 loop: CASSDHTGETQYF. The DNA of the CDR3 is TGCGCCAGCAGCGACCATACAGGGGAGACCCAGTACTTC.

The genes are TRBV28 and TRBJ1-1; no clear D gene. The CDR3 runs 12 residues. Trimming stripped 8 bases from V and 4 bases from J, with 11 bases between. Germline V gives CDR1 MDHEN, CDR2 SYDVKM. The CDR3, as DNA: TGTGCCAGCGGAGATCGAGGCACTGAAGCTTTCTTT. This encodes CASGDRGTEAFF.

The chain uses TRBV5-1 and TRBJ2-3, with 9 nucleotides matching TRBD2. Unmatched junction bases numbered 8, after V lost 4 bases and J lost 5 bases. The germline V gene encodes CDR1 SGHRS and CDR2 YFSETQ. This CDR3 contains 15 residues. CDR3 DNA sequence: TGCGCCAGCAGCCTGACTAGCGGAACAATAGATACGCAGTATTTT. It codes for CASSLTSGTIDTQYF.

The rearrangement links TRBV5-4 to TRBJ2-3; 9 bases fit TRBD2. Germline CDR1 SGHNT, CDR2 YYREEE (reference sequence). This CDR3 comprises 15 residues. Losses at the gene ends were 4 bases for V and 4 bases for J; bases not matched to a gene: 7. The CDR3 nucleotides read TGTGCCAGCAGCGAATTTAGCGGGAGACCAGATACGCAGTATTTT. Translation gives CASSEFSGRPDTQYF.

The gene calls are TRBV28 and TRBJ2-2; 11 nucleotides align to TRBD1. The germline CDR1 and CDR2 sequences are MDHEN and SYDVKM. Losses at the gene ends were 7 bases for V and 1 base for J; bases not matched to a gene: 11. The CDR3 runs 18 residues. CDR3 protein: CASTQRDRGYGNTGELFF. CDR3 DNA: TGTGCCAGCACCCAAAGGGACAGGGGGTATGGGAACACCGGGGAGCTGTTTTTT.

Here the CDR3 DNA reads TGTGCCACCTCGGACAGGGGGCAAGCTAATGAAAAACTGTTTTTT. It yields the protein CATSDRGQANEKLFF. This chain joins TRBV10-3 and TRBJ1-4; 11 positions match TRBD1. This CDR3 comprises 15 residues. V was pared by 10 bases and J by 3 bases, with 7 bases of the junction left unmatched. Germline lookup yields CDR1 ENHRY and CDR2 SYGVKD.

V gene TRBV14 combines with J gene TRBJ1-3, with D unclear. The germline V gene has CDR1 SGHDN and CDR2 FVKESK. The CDR3 has 17 residues. Trimming took 0 bases from V and 0 from J, leaving 12 bases between them. CDR3 DNA: TGTGCCAGCAGCCAAGAAATACTCCACTACTCTGGAAACACCATATATTTT. Translation gives CASSQEILHYSGNTIYF.

This chain links TRBV28 with TRBJ1-2; D is uncertain. Per the germline V gene, CDR1 is MDHEN and CDR2 is SYDVKM. CDR3 size: 13 residues. Trimming pared 3 bases from V and 2 bases from J, leaving 7 bases between. The CDR3 DNA reads as TGTGCCAGCAGTTTTTCCCGGAACTATGGCTACACCTTC. Translation gives CASSFSRNYGYTF.

The gene calls are TRBV2 and TRBJ1-5, with unresolved D. V dropped 1 base and J dropped 4 bases, with 5 bases sitting between them. The CDR3 runs 13 residues. Germline CDR1 is SNHLY and CDR2 is FYNNEI. As DNA, the CDR3 is TGTGCCAGCAGTGAAGGAGTAAATCAGCCCCAGCATTTT. Amino acid sequence: CASSEGVNQPQHF.